Shown below are 24 T cell receptor beta chains from a single sample sequenced in a study of T cell clusters in autoimmune cytopenias. Each sample's input was roughly 250 ng genomic DNA, 35,000 to 40,000 genome equivalents. One tube held mixed TRB-A and TRB-B primer pools for touch-down PCR. TCRdb reprocessed the multiplex PCR reads, keeping one entry per CDR3 protein, no DNA. This sample's table has about 5,000 distinct CDR3 sequences. These same data were also listed under a study on T cell repertoires in aging, cancer and after chemotherapy.

The sample comprised peripheral blood. The receptors here all came from a human donor in good health.

The genes are TRBV27 and TRBJ2-1; TCRdb returns TRBD1, unconfirmable since there is no DNA. This CDR3 spans 16 amino acids. Germline assignment: CDR1 MNHEY and CDR2 SMNVEV (reference sequence). The CDR3 loop is CASSLLTTTGLDEQFF.

This chain uses TRBV11-2 with TRBJ2-5; TCRdb designates TRBD1, a call that cannot be tested without DNA. Germline values: CDR1 SGHAT, CDR2 FQNNGV. The CDR3 has 14 amino acids. This CDR3 is CASSWGRTQETQYF. The whole variable domain, remainder taken from reference TRBV11-2 and TRBJ2-5, is EAGVAQSPRYKIIEKRQSVAFWCNPISGHATLYWYQQILGQGPKLLIQFQNNGVVDDSQLPKDRFSAERLKGVDSTLKIQPAKLEDSAVYLCASSWGRTQETQYFGPGTRLLVL.

This clonotype is labeled medium-sized based on frequency. J is TRBJ2-1 and V is TRBV19; checking the TCRdb D call of TRBD2 is not possible without DNA. Germline-derived CDR1 and CDR2 are LNHDA and SQIVND (reference sequence). The length of the CDR3 is 16 residues. The CDR3 region is CASSIKRGSSYNEQFF.

This chain joins TRBV25-1 and TRBJ2-5; TCRdb indicates TRBD1, and absent DNA this call remains unverified. CDR1 is MGHDK, CDR2 SYGVNS, per germline. CDR3 length: 15 residues. The CDR3 region is CASSPTEGAWETQYF. The full variable domain, in which reference TRBV25-1 and TRBJ2-5 provide the parts outside the CDR3, is EADIYQTPRYLVIGTGKKITLECSQTMGHDKMYWYQQDPGMELHLIHYSYGVNSTEKGDLSSESTVSRIRTEHFPLTLESARPSHTSQYLCASSPTEGAWETQYFGPGTRLLVL.

This clonotype counts as medium-sized by frequency. The V call is TRBV13, the J call TRBJ2-7; TCRdb's D call, TRBD1, is unchecked because there is no DNA. The CDR3 totals 15 residues. Per the germline V gene, CDR1 is PRHDT and CDR2 is FYEKMQ (reference sequence). Here the CDR3 reads CASSAPGTAIYEQYF.

This clonotype is deemed medium-sized by its frequency. The chain employs TRBV19 and TRBJ2-7. This CDR3 contains 16 residues. In germline, CDR1 is LNHDA, CDR2 SQIVND (reference sequence). The CDR3 spells CASSIPFGSSSYEQYF. Full variable domain (missing parts from reference TRBV19 and TRBJ2-7): DGGITQSPKYLFRKEGQNVTLSCEQNLNHDAMYWYRQDPGQGLRLIYYSQIVNDFQKGDIAEGYSVSREKKESFPLTVTSAQKNPTAFYLCASSIPFGSSSYEQYFGPGTRLTVT.

Its frequency marks this clonotype as medium-sized (0.01 to 0.1%). CDR3 amino acids: CASTYLKPSGLASSDTQYF. The V gene is TRBV6-2 or TRBV6-3, the J gene TRBJ2-3; the D call of TRBD2 rests on TCRdb alone, since no DNA is present to check it. This CDR3 has 19 residues. Per the germline V gene, CDR1 is MNHEY and CDR2 is SVGEGT.

V gene TRBV6-2 or TRBV6-3 combines with J gene TRBJ2-7; TCRdb's assignment of TRBD1 cannot be checked, as there is no DNA. CDR3 length: 12 residues. Per the germline V gene, CDR1 is MNHEY and CDR2 is SVGEGT. The CDR3 here is CASSPRQGRQYF.

The gene calls are TRBV5-4 and TRBJ1-6; the D gene TCRdb calls, TRBD1, cannot be checked with no DNA. The CDR3 consists of 14 residues. The V gene's germline CDR1 is SGHNT and CDR2 YYREEE (reference sequence). The CDR3 protein is CASSKGQGNSPLHF.

In terms of frequency, this clonotype is medium-sized (0.01 to 0.1%). The genes are TRBV6-2 or TRBV6-3 and TRBJ2-1; the D call from TCRdb, TRBD1, cannot be confirmed without DNA. Per germline, CDR1 MNHEY and CDR2 SVGEGT. The CDR3 is made up of 14 amino acids. The chain's CDR3 is CASRPGTGVFEQFF.

CDR3 protein: CASSTGGNYEQYF. This chain uses TRBV13 with TRBJ2-7; TCRdb names TRBD1, which stays unverified in the absence of DNA. This CDR3 has 13 amino acids. Germline loops: CDR1 PRHDT, CDR2 FYEKMQ (reference sequence).

The chain links TRBV4-2 to TRBJ2-3. The germline V gene encodes CDR1 LGHNA and CDR2 YNFKEQ. This CDR3 has 16 amino acids. The CDR3 here is CASSQDLAYSTDTQYF.

This chain joins TRBV7-9 and TRBJ2-3. This CDR3 comprises 15 residues. CDR1 and CDR2 (germline): SEHNR, FQNEAQ (reference sequence). This CDR3 reads CASSLGLGGTDTQYF.

Judged by frequency, this clonotype is medium-sized. The J gene is TRBJ2-6, the V gene TRBV6-5; the TCRdb D gene call, TRBD1, has no DNA to confirm it. From germline, CDR1 is MNHEY and CDR2 SVGAGI. The CDR3 spans 17 residues. CDR3 region: CASSYSSDSPGANVLTF.

By frequency, this clonotype is medium-sized. The J gene is TRBJ2-7, the V gene TRBV6-5. CDR1 and CDR2 from the germline V gene are MNHEY and SVGAGI. The CDR3 is made up of 15 amino acids. The CDR3 spells CASSYSSAYSYEQYF.

By frequency, this clonotype registers medium-sized (0.01 to 0.1%). The chain couples TRBV6-1 to TRBJ1-1. CDR1 is MNHNS and CDR2 is SASEGT in the germline V gene. The CDR3 runs 13 residues. This chain's CDR3 is CASSEITNTEAFF.

The V and J genes are TRBV7-2 and TRBJ2-7. Germline V gene sequence: CDR1 SGHTA, CDR2 FQGNSA. This CDR3 has 14 residues. The CDR3 reads CASSLVGSAYEQYF.

Frequency places this clonotype as medium-sized (0.01 to 0.1%). The rearrangement joins TRBV12-3 or TRBV12-4 to TRBJ2-3; TCRdb reports TRBD1, a call that lacks DNA to check it against. This CDR3 region has 15 residues. The CDR3 protein is CASSPRDRGADTQYF.

Frequency places this clonotype as medium-sized. The rearrangement uses TRBV30 and TRBJ2-1; there is no DNA to check the TCRdb D call of TRBD1. There are 11 residues in the CDR3. Germline V gene lookup returns CDR1 GTSNPN and CDR2 SVGIG (reference sequence). CDR3 loop: CAGDRHNEQFF.

This clonotype shows up as medium-sized (0.01 to 0.1%) by frequency. The chain employs TRBV6-5 and TRBJ1-1; TCRdb returns TRBD1, unconfirmable since there is no DNA. Germline V gene sequence: CDR1 MNHEY, CDR2 SVGAGI. The CDR3 sequence is 13 residues long. The CDR3: CASSWTGYTEAFF.

Judged by frequency, this clonotype is medium-sized. J is TRBJ1-5 and V is TRBV19. The CDR3 has 13 residues. Germline V lookup: CDR1 LNHDA, CDR2 SQIVND (reference sequence). The CDR3 loop reads CASSWTGNQPQHF. The whole variable domain, remainder taken from reference TRBV19 and TRBJ1-5, is DGGITQSPKYLFRKEGQNVTLSCEQNLNHDAMYWYRQDPGQGLRLIYYSQIVNDFQKGDIAEGYSVSREKKESFPLTVTSAQKNPTAFYLCASSWTGNQPQHFGDGTRLSIL.

According to its frequency, this clonotype is medium-sized (0.01 to 0.1%). V and J are TRBV5-4 and TRBJ2-3; TCRdb calls TRBD2, which cannot be checked without DNA. This CDR3 is built from 17 residues. In germline, CDR1 is SGHNT, CDR2 YYREEE (reference sequence). CDR3 residues: CASSFPSGGGGADTQYF.

The rearrangement links TRBV15 to TRBJ1-3. The CDR3 has 13 residues. Germline V lookup: CDR1 LNHNV, CDR2 YYDKDF (reference sequence). The CDR3 here is CATSRDLSDTIYF.

Measured by frequency, this clonotype is medium-sized. CDR3 in amino acids: CAGGTSNQPQHF. V gene TRBV19 combines with J gene TRBJ1-5; there is no DNA to check the TCRdb D call of TRBD1. CDR1 and CDR2 (germline): LNHDA, SQIVND (reference sequence). The CDR3 is 12 amino acids.